This is a list of T cell receptor beta chains from one sample in a study of blood T cell repertoires in COVID-19. Clones were sequenced by immunoSEQ multiplex PCR, and TCRdb holds only the in-frame ones, with some missing. The data show about 82,000 clones, 75% to 85% seen once. The source material was peripheral blood. The source is a man between 60 and 75 years old with COVID-19, enrolled during active disease. Each CDR3 is given without its conserved first and last residue. A row's size may be missing; if present it is once, few, many or a size class.

len: 9
abundance: few
v_gene: TRBV10-3
j_gene: TRBJ2-7
CDR3aa: ATKGAGEQY

len: 11
abundance: NA
v_gene: TRBV7-9
j_gene: TRBJ1-1
CDR3aa: ASSLQEGTEAF

len: 13
abundance: NA
v_gene: TRBV5-6
j_gene: TRBJ1-6
CDR3aa: ASSLGSSYNSPLH

len: 11
abundance: NA
v_gene: TRBV5-1
j_gene: TRBJ2-3
CDR3aa: ASSLLGADTQY

len: 12
abundance: NA
v_gene: TRBV5-1
j_gene: TRBJ2-2
CDR3aa: ASSEGQGSGELF

len: 15
abundance: NA
v_gene: TRBV11-2
j_gene: TRBJ2-1
CDR3aa: ASSLVVTSGVRDEQF

len: 12
abundance: NA
v_gene: TRBV3-1/TRBV3-2
j_gene: TRBJ1-4
CDR3aa: ASSRGQGREKLF

len: 13
abundance: NA
v_gene: TRBV11-2
j_gene: TRBJ2-7
CDR3aa: ASRRTAAATYEQY

len: 9
abundance: few
v_gene: TRBV7-9
j_gene: TRBJ1-1
CDR3aa: ASSADTEAF

len: 11
abundance: NA
v_gene: TRBV5-8
j_gene: TRBJ2-7
CDR3aa: ASSLGVSYEQY

len: 12
abundance: NA
v_gene: TRBV2
j_gene: TRBJ2-7
CDR3aa: ASTLQGQAHEQY

len: 13
abundance: NA
v_gene: TRBV7-8
j_gene: TRBJ2-7
CDR3aa: ASSLGWGTGNEQY

len: 10
abundance: NA
v_gene: TRBV7-3
j_gene: TRBJ1-2
CDR3aa: ASSLAGAHYT

len: 14
abundance: NA
v_gene: TRBV6-5
j_gene: TRBJ1-5
CDR3aa: ASSSLGGLSNQPQH

len: 15
abundance: NA
v_gene: TRBV10-1
j_gene: TRBJ1-1
CDR3aa: ASRDIGGRVKNTEAF

len: 14
abundance: NA
v_gene: TRBV15
j_gene: TRBJ1-4
CDR3aa: ATSRDIQGFAEKLF

len: 11
abundance: NA
v_gene: TRBV13
j_gene: TRBJ1-2
CDR3aa: ASSLERSYGYT

len: 14
abundance: NA
v_gene: TRBV19
j_gene: TRBJ1-2
CDR3aa: ASIPFRDRSVYGYT

len: 13
abundance: NA
v_gene: TRBV11-2
j_gene: TRBJ1-1
CDR3aa: ASSPTGRRSAEAF

len: 14
abundance: NA
v_gene: TRBV19
j_gene: TRBJ2-4
CDR3aa: ASRNSYPGGLHIQY

len: 13
abundance: NA
v_gene: TRBV9
j_gene: TRBJ2-1
CDR3aa: ASSVDSGGAEEQF

len: 13
abundance: NA
v_gene: TRBV11-3
j_gene: TRBJ2-2
CDR3aa: ASSRGGAGTGELF

len: 13
abundance: NA
v_gene: TRBV24-1
j_gene: TRBJ2-7
CDR3aa: ATSGRGAVHYEQY

len: 11
abundance: few
v_gene: TRBV12-3/TRBV12-4
j_gene: TRBJ1-6
CDR3aa: ASSPSRPGSLH

len: 11
abundance: NA
v_gene: TRBV4-1
j_gene: TRBJ2-7
CDR3aa: ASSQVSGREQY

len: 12
abundance: few
v_gene: TRBV7-9
j_gene: TRBJ1-2
CDR3aa: ASSLRLGGLGYT

len: 13
abundance: NA
v_gene: TRBV5-4
j_gene: TRBJ2-5
CDR3aa: ASSFSGTGIETQY

len: 13
abundance: NA
v_gene: TRBV7-2
j_gene: TRBJ1-2
CDR3aa: ASSKTGKSNYGYT

len: 14
abundance: many
v_gene: TRBV7-2
j_gene: TRBJ2-7
CDR3aa: ASSLSTGGATYEQY

len: 12
abundance: once
v_gene: TRBV15
j_gene: TRBJ1-2
CDR3aa: ATSREQGFYGYT

len: 13
abundance: NA
v_gene: TRBV15
j_gene: TRBJ2-1
CDR3aa: ATSRDRQGNYEQF

len: 12
abundance: NA
v_gene: TRBV6-5
j_gene: TRBJ2-3
CDR3aa: ASSPGLAVDTQY

len: 14
abundance: NA
v_gene: TRBV27
j_gene: TRBJ2-5
CDR3aa: ASSNRDRGFVETQY

len: 15
abundance: NA
v_gene: TRBV3-1/TRBV3-2
j_gene: TRBJ2-3
CDR3aa: ASSLGTKAGATDTQY

len: 11
abundance: NA
v_gene: TRBV5-1
j_gene: TRBJ2-1
CDR3aa: ASSLPGRNEQF

len: 11
abundance: NA
v_gene: TRBV19
j_gene: TRBJ2-1
CDR3aa: ASSNQGRNEQF

len: 11
abundance: NA
v_gene: TRBV29-1
j_gene: TRBJ1-2
CDR3aa: SVAADRSSGYT

len: 12
abundance: NA
v_gene: TRBV18
j_gene: TRBJ2-7
CDR3aa: ASSPKAGAYEQY

len: 12
abundance: once
v_gene: TRBV2
j_gene: TRBJ2-2
CDR3aa: ASRGLFNTGELF

len: 15
abundance: NA
v_gene: TRBV5-6
j_gene: TRBJ1-1
CDR3aa: ASSLVSQGVGFTEAF

len: 14
abundance: NA
v_gene: TRBV5-4
j_gene: TRBJ2-2
CDR3aa: ASSLQRGSNTGELF

len: 11
abundance: NA
v_gene: TRBV18
j_gene: TRBJ1-1
CDR3aa: ASSPRDTTEAF

len: 13
abundance: NA
v_gene: TRBV27
j_gene: TRBJ1-5
CDR3aa: ASSPGQGSNQPQH

len: 14
abundance: NA
v_gene: TRBV30
j_gene: TRBJ2-3
CDR3aa: AWGPGGEIGADTQY

len: 13
abundance: NA
v_gene: TRBV7-8
j_gene: TRBJ1-4
CDR3aa: ASSPQGGGNEKLF

len: 13
abundance: medium-sized
v_gene: TRBV5-1
j_gene: TRBJ2-5
CDR3aa: ASSLGRAGKETQY

len: 15
abundance: NA
v_gene: TRBV7-3
j_gene: TRBJ2-2
CDR3aa: ASSLNVRGDGTGELF

len: 15
abundance: NA
v_gene: TRBV9
j_gene: TRBJ2-6
CDR3aa: ASTSDRGPSGANVLT

len: 12
abundance: NA
v_gene: TRBV5-1
j_gene: TRBJ2-7
CDR3aa: ASSLGSAPGEQY

len: 9
abundance: NA
v_gene: TRBV29-1
j_gene: TRBJ1-4
CDR3aa: SVDYRRKLF

len: 13
abundance: few
v_gene: TRBV6-5
j_gene: TRBJ2-7
CDR3aa: ASSYSPTSSYEQY

len: 11
abundance: NA
v_gene: TRBV2
j_gene: TRBJ2-5
CDR3aa: ASRVGGKETQY

len: 13
abundance: NA
v_gene: TRBV5-6
j_gene: TRBJ2-7
CDR3aa: ASKSSAKSSYEQY

len: 10
abundance: NA
v_gene: TRBV11-3
j_gene: TRBJ1-2
CDR3aa: ASSSGVYGYT

len: 13
abundance: NA
v_gene: TRBV3-1/TRBV3-2
j_gene: TRBJ2-3
CDR3aa: ASSQELAGVNTQY